The 20 T cell receptor beta chains below come from one sample, sequenced in a study of naive and memory T cell subsets. Two oligonucleotides, mixed equimolar, formed the beta constant-region primer covering TRBC1 and TRBC2. TCRdb recomputed calls from the UMI-ligation and nested PCR reads with MiXCR, one row per CDR3 protein. This sample carries some 85,000 distinct CDR3 sequences, about 12% of them seen once, and the ten largest clones take 0.75% to 1%. The source material was central memory CD4+ T cells from blood. Receptors originate from a human donor in good health.

The V gene is TRBV30, the J gene TRBJ2-1, with no clear D. CDR3 length equals 13 residues. The V end lost 1 base, the J end lost 6 bases, and 10 bases lay between the germline ends. Germline assignment: CDR1 GTSNPN and CDR2 SVGIG (reference sequence). CDR3 protein: CAWSGQARNEQFF. The CDR3 DNA reads as TGTGCCTGGAGTGGGCAGGCCCGCAATGAGCAGTTCTTC. The whole variable domain, remainder taken from reference TRBV30 and TRBJ2-1, is SQTIHQWPATLVQPVGSPLSLECTVEGTSNPNLYWYRQAAGRGLQLLFYSVGIGQISSEVPQNLSASRPQDRQFILSSKKLLLSDSGFYLCAWSGQARNEQFFGPGTRLTVL.

The sample holds a few counts of this clonotype. The genes are TRBV5-1 and TRBJ2-1; possibly TRBD1 for D (7 bases). V dropped 3 bases and J dropped 8 bases, with 15 bases sitting between them. This CDR3 contains 14 residues. Germline assignment: CDR1 SGHRS and CDR2 YFSETQ. The DNA for the CDR3 is TGCGCCAGCAGCTGGAGGGACAGTTCGGATGAGCAGTTCTTC. Amino acids: CASSWRDSSDEQFF.

This clonotype was found many times. The chain uses TRBV2 and TRBJ2-1; 7 bases fit TRBD1. Germline CDR1 reads SNHLY; CDR2 reads FYNNEI. CDR3 size: 15 residues. The J segment lost 2 bases and the V segment lost 4 bases, leaving 5 bases of the junction unmatched. CDR3 nucleotides: TGTGCCAGCAGTGTAGAGACAGGGACCTACAATGAGCAGTTCTTC. The encoded protein is CASSVETGTYNEQFF.

The chain recombines TRBV7-6 with TRBJ1-5; D unclear. Trimming took off 1 base at V and 3 bases at J, with 16 bases between the two ends. This CDR3 comprises 17 residues. The germline gives CDR1 SGHVS, CDR2 FNYEAQ. The CDR3, as DNA: TGTGCCAGCAGCTTAGGAGGCGGCGTGGGCGTCAATCAGCCCCAGCATTTT. It specifies CASSLGGGVGVNQPQHF.

This clonotype occurred a few times. This sequence joins TRBV2 and TRBJ2-4, with D maybe TRBD1 (6 bases). Trimming cost V 7 bases and J 4 bases, with 23 bases left between them. CDR1 is SNHLY, CDR2 FYNNEI, per germline. The CDR3 runs 17 residues. Written as DNA, the CDR3 is TGTGCCAGCACCAATACCCCAGGGGCGAGTTATAAAAACATTCAGTACTTC. The encoded protein is CASTNTPGASYKNIQYF.

There are a few counts of this clonotype. The chain has TRBV18 and TRBJ2-2; tentative D call: TRBD2 (6 bases). Germline V gives CDR1 KGHSH, CDR2 LQKENI. The CDR3 totals 15 residues. The V and J ends lost 3 bases and 4 bases respectively, with 12 bases between them. CDR3 sequence: CASSPGTGATGELFF. In DNA form, the CDR3 reads TGTGCCAGCTCACCGGGCACGGGAGCCACCGGGGAGCTGTTTTTT.

This chain uses TRBV20-1 with TRBJ1-1, with unresolved D. CDR3 length: 14 amino acids. Germline-derived CDR1 and CDR2 are DFQATT and SNEGSKA (reference sequence). Trimming cost V 3 bases and J 4 bases, with 15 bases left between them. CDR3 region: CSASQLRGGTEAFF. For the CDR3, the DNA is TGCAGTGCTAGCCAGCTTCGAGGTGGCACTGAAGCTTTCTTT.

This clonotype has just a few counts. The chain combines TRBV27 with TRBJ2-1; a possible D gene is TRBD2 (7 bases). V shed 4 bases and J shed 8 bases, with 18 bases lying between them. Germline CDR1 is MNHEY and CDR2 is SMNVEV (reference sequence). This CDR3 is built from 15 residues. The CDR3, as DNA: TGTGCCAGCAGTTCGCCGGGACTAAGGGGGGATGAGCAGTTCTTC. Translated, it gives CASSSPGLRGDEQFF.

This clonotype was found many times. Here the CDR3 DNA reads TGCAGTGCTAGAGCCCCCAGGGGGAACTCCTACGAGCAGTACTTC. Translation: CSARAPRGNSYEQYF. The genes are TRBV20-1 and TRBJ2-7, with 7 bases that match TRBD1. This CDR3 is built from 15 residues. The germline CDR1 and CDR2 sequences are DFQATT and SNEGSKA (reference sequence). V trimming: 1 base; J trimming: 0 bases; junction bases outside the gene matches: 6.

V gene TRBV6-2 or TRBV6-3 combines with J gene TRBJ2-7, with a weak D call TRBD2 (6 bases). Trimming cost V 6 bases and J 0 bases, with 12 bases left between them. Germline CDR1 is MNHEY and CDR2 is SVGEGT. The CDR3 runs to 14 residues. CDR3 coding DNA: TGTGCCAGCAGAAAAGGAGGGAGCTCCTACGAGCAGTACTTC. Its translation: CASRKGGSSYEQYF.

The chain has TRBV2 and TRBJ1-5; D unclear. In germline, CDR1 is SNHLY, CDR2 FYNNEI. The CDR3 is 17 amino acids. Trimming removed 4 bases from V and 2 bases from J, with 18 bases in between. The CDR3 is CASSGRAGGSRNQPQHF. DNA for the CDR3: TGTGCCAGCAGTGGGCGGGCAGGTGGTTCTCGCAATCAGCCCCAGCATTTT.

The V gene is TRBV20-1, the J gene TRBJ2-3; D possibly uses TRBD1 or TRBD2 (5 bases each). Trimming took off 0 bases at V and 4 bases at J, with 14 bases between the two ends. The CDR3 runs 15 residues. The germline gives CDR1 DFQATT, CDR2 SNEGSKA (reference sequence). The CDR3: CSARDLGRHPDTQYF. The DNA of the CDR3 is TGCAGTGCTAGAGATTTGGGACGGCACCCAGATACGCAGTATTTT.

The V and J genes are TRBV5-6 and TRBJ2-6; D might be TRBD2 (7 bases). V lost 0 bases to trimming and J lost 2 bases, with 12 bases between them. The CDR3 contains 17 residues. The V gene's germline CDR1 is SGHDT and CDR2 YYEEEE. CDR3 in amino acids: CASSLGGGHAGANVLTF. In nucleotides, the CDR3 is TGTGCCAGCAGCTTGGGCGGGGGCCATGCTGGGGCCAACGTCCTGACTTTC.

Points on this clonotype: This may stem from a read error, because a much larger clone lies one nucleotide away. This sequence joins TRBV7-9 and TRBJ2-2; D is perhaps TRBD1 or TRBD2 (5 bases each). The CDR3 covers 17 residues. Germline V lookup: CDR1 SEHNR, CDR2 FQNEAQ (reference sequence). The CDR3 coding sequence is TGTGCCAGCAGCTTATTTAAGGGGAGATCGAACACCGAGGAGCTGTTTTTT. Its protein is CASSLFKGRSNTEELFF.

This clonotype was recorded at least ten times. This rearrangement joins TRBV4-1 to TRBJ2-7; unclear D gene. The V end was cut by 1 base, the J end by 7 bases, with 20 bases between. This CDR3 has 16 amino acids. In germline, CDR1 is MGHRA, CDR2 YSYEKL. The CDR3 spells CASSQVDLISYGEQYF. The DNA for the CDR3 is TGCGCCAGCAGCCAAGTTGATCTTATATCCTACGGGGAGCAGTACTTC.

This clonotype was seen a handful of times. This rearrangement joins TRBV5-4 to TRBJ2-5; the match to TRBD2 covers 7 bases. The length of the CDR3 is 15 residues. Germline CDR1 SGHNT, CDR2 YYREEE (reference sequence). V lost 4 bases to trimming and J lost 3 bases; unmatched junction nucleotides: 9. The CDR3 coding sequence is TGTGCCAGCAGCCCTCCCGGCGGGAGAAAAGAGACCCAGTACTTC. Protein product: CASSPPGGRKETQYF.

This chain uses TRBV29-1 with TRBJ2-7; 11 bases fit TRBD2. Unmatched junction bases numbered 3, after V lost 6 bases and J lost 2 bases. CDR1 is SQVTM and CDR2 is ANQGSEA in the germline V gene. There are 13 residues in the CDR3. For the CDR3, the DNA is TGCAGCGTCGGACTAGCGGGCACCTACGAGCAGTACTTC. Protein product: CSVGLAGTYEQYF.

This clonotype came up many times. The V and J genes are TRBV7-2 and TRBJ2-3, with 11 bases identical to TRBD2. From germline, CDR1 is SGHTA and CDR2 FQGNSA. CDR3 length: 18 amino acids. Losses at the gene ends were 5 bases for V and 4 bases for J; bases not matched to a gene: 14. The CDR3: CASSLMTSGIGMADTQYF. CDR3 DNA: TGTGCCAGCAGCCTAATGACTAGCGGGATAGGCATGGCAGATACGCAGTATTTT.

There are a few counts of this clonotype. The chain carries TRBV7-2 and TRBJ2-5, with TRBD2 identical over 12 bases. Per germline, CDR1 SGHTA and CDR2 FQGNSA. The CDR3 is 18 residues long. V shed 5 bases, J shed 5 bases, and the junction held 15 bases outside the gene matches. The CDR3, as DNA: TGTGCCAGCAGCCGGAGGGAACTAGCGGGAGGACCGAGGGAGACCCAGTACTTC. Translation: CASSRRELAGGPRETQYF.

J is TRBJ2-1 and V is TRBV5-4; 7 nucleotides align to TRBD2. In germline, CDR1 is SGHNT, CDR2 YYREEE (reference sequence). V trimming: 4 bases; J trimming: 3 bases; junction bases outside the gene matches: 13. This CDR3 has 17 amino acids. Written as DNA, the CDR3 is TGTGCCAGCAGCCTATCTAGCGGAGGCGGGTGCTACAATGAGCAGTTCTTC. Encoded protein: CASSLSSGGGCYNEQFF.